Following are 3 T cell receptor beta chains from one sample sequenced in a study of hypomethylating agent response in myelodysplastic syndrome. The method was immunoSEQ multiplex PCR; TCRdb's version includes in-frame clones alone and lacks a portion of them. Here the sample spans about 7,200 clones, 85% to 90% being singletons. Sequences were derived from bone marrow, sampled before or after starting hypomethylating agent treatment for myelodysplastic syndrome (not recorded which). Receptors were obtained from a human donor with myelodysplastic syndrome.

The CDR3 is CAISRQGAHTGELFF. The CDR3 DNA follows: TGTGCCATCAGTCGGCAGGGGGCGCACACCGGGGAGCTGTTTTTT. The V gene is TRBV10-3, the J gene TRBJ2-2; 8 bases fit TRBD1. The CDR3 extends over 15 amino acids. Germline V gene data show CDR1 as ENHRY and CDR2 as SYGVKD. The V segment lost 5 bases and the J segment 3 bases; nucleotides outside the gene matches: 5.

This rearrangement joins TRBV5-1 to TRBJ2-5; 7 bases map to TRBD1. CDR1 and CDR2 (germline): SGHRS, YFSETQ. J lost 3 bases, V lost 0 bases, and 5 bases had no gene match. The CDR3 is 15 amino acids. The CDR3 sequence is CASSLEGAREETQYF. CDR3 nucleotides: TGCGCCAGCAGCTTGGAGGGGGCTAGAGAAGAGACCCAGTACTTC.

This sequence joins TRBV5-6 and TRBJ1-1, with unresolved D. Germline loops: CDR1 SGHDT, CDR2 YYEEEE. The CDR3 is 16 residues long. V lost 3 bases to trimming and J lost 1 base, with 16 bases between them. CDR3 bases: TGTGCCAGCAGCTATTATGGGCCGAATACGAACACTGAAGCTTTCTTT. Protein sequence: CASSYYGPNTNTEAFF. The whole variable domain, remainder taken from reference TRBV5-6 and TRBJ1-1, is DAGVTQSPTHLIKTRGQQVTLRCSPKSGHDTVSWYQQALGQGPQFIFQYYEEEERQRGNFPDRFSGHQFPNYSSELNVNALLLGDSALYLCASSYYGPNTNTEAFFGQGTRLTVV.